The clone carrying this T cell receptor (beta chain) was observed many times. Its matching antigen is unknown. This sample stems from a study of regulatory T cells in long-lasting Graves disease. Overall study findings and caveats: Those with persistent Graves' had less TCR diversity than newly diagnosed patients. Persistent cases favored TRBV28, TRBJ1-2 and TRBJ2-5.

Time point given: newly diagnosed GD, antithyroid drugs for less than 3 months. The authors made the TCR library using RNA they extracted from PBMCs. Construction of TCR beta libraries relied on iRepertoire HTBI primers and on Arm-PCR targeting CDR3 regions. TCRdb re-called the multiplex PCR reads through MiXCR, storing one row per CDR3 protein. The sample lists approximately 400,000 distinct CDR3 sequences, 15% to 17% occurring once. The CDR3 sequence is 14 residues long. Per the germline V gene, CDR1 is SGHKS and CDR2 is YYEKEE (reference sequence). The V end lost 2 bases, the J end lost 5 bases, and 11 bases lay between the germline ends.

The chain couples TRBV5-5 to TRBJ2-1, with D possibly being TRBD1 or TRBD2 (5 bases each). Sample: peripheral blood mononuclear cells (PBMCs), taken at new diagnosis, from a patient treated with antithyroid drugs. The clonotype was recovered from a female donor with Graves disease. The CDR3 is CASSFGDPDNEQFF. The CDR3 DNA is TGTGCCAGCAGCTTCGGGGACCCCGACAATGAGCAGTTCTTC. The full variable domain, in which reference TRBV5-5 and TRBJ2-1 provide the parts outside the CDR3, is DAGVTQSPTHLIKTRGQQVTLRCSPISGHKSVSWYQQVLGQGPQFIFQYYEKEERGRGNFPDRFSARQFPNYSSELNVNALLLGDSALYLCASSFGDPDNEQFFGPGTRLTVL.